This TCR beta chain emerged from a study of OX40 agonist ivuxolimab in advanced cancers. With respect to this clone: What it recognizes is unknown.

This CDR3 region has 15 residues. V was clipped by 6 bases and J by 6 bases; unmatched bases: 11. The germline V gene has CDR1 MGHDK and CDR2 SYGVNS. Sequenced by immunoSEQ multiplex PCR; TCRdb stores in-frame clones only, minus some. The table has over 30,000 clones, about four fifths seen once. General study points: Blood T cells, both CD4+ and CD8+, expanded clonally by week 6 at 0.1 to 3.0 mg/kg.

The sequence was obtained from an adult with an advanced solid tumor such as melanoma, head and neck, liver or kidney cancer. This chain joins TRBV25-1 and TRBJ2-1, with 7 bases lining up with TRBD2. The sample consisted of CD4+ or CD8+ T cells sorted from blood, taken in a trial of the OX40 agonist ivuxolimab. The CDR3 reads CASRGRRGRGNEQFF. CDR3 DNA sequence: TGTGCCAGCAGGGGGAGGCGTGGGAGGGGCAATGAGCAGTTCTTC.